This record concerns one T cell receptor (beta chain) sequence. The antigen remains unidentified. This record belongs to a study of immune evolution from preneoplasia to lung adenocarcinoma. Overall study findings and caveats: Clonality was highest in normal lung, lower in later-stage lesions apparently. Top clone share appeared to fall from AAH through AIS, MIA, adenocarcinoma.

Assay: immunoSEQ multiplex PCR; the TCRdb copy retains only in-frame clones and omits some. The data contain 20,000 to 25,000 clones, approximately 71% of them singletons. V lost 3 bases and J 2 bases, leaving 12 bases between the germline ends. The CDR3 is 15 amino acids. Germline V lookup: CDR1 SNHLY, CDR2 FYNNEI. V is TRBV2 and J is TRBJ2-3; the D call may be TRBD1 or TRBD2 (5 bases each). The sequencing input was FFPE invasive lung adenocarcinoma tissue. This TCR derives from a person aged 60 to 70 with lung adenocarcinoma. The CDR3 nucleotides read TGTGCCAGCAGTGATAAGTCAGGGACCACAGATACGCAGTATTTT. Translated, it gives CASSDKSGTTDTQYF.